This T cell receptor (beta chain) was retrieved from a study of PD-L1 blockade in urothelial cancer. Overall study: Investigators checked blood 3 weeks (second dose) and 6 weeks after treatment start.

CDR1 is SGDLS and CDR2 is YYNGEE in the germline V gene. V was shortened by 1 base and J by 5 bases, with 13 bases between the two germline ends. The CDR3 is 14 residues long. Libraries were prepared by immunoSEQ multiplex PCR; TCRdb keeps only in-frame clonotypes and omits some of them. The sample holds tens of thousands of clones, under 90% seen once. The rearrangement links TRBV9 to TRBJ2-7; TRBD2 might be the D (6 bases). Source: PBMCs, taken around atezolizumab (anti-PD-L1) treatment. This clonotype originated in a man aged 40-49 years with urothelial cancer. The CDR3, as DNA: TGTGCCAGCAGCGTATCGTCTGGGGAGGACGAGCAGTACTTC. Its translation: CASSVSSGEDEQYF.